The 18 T cell receptor beta chains presented below share a single source sample, sequenced in a study of blood T cells in healthy people across ages. For the second PCR, which ran for about 7 to 11 cycles, a sample-barcoded 5' primer and a J-beta primer mix were used. TCRdb ran MiXCR on the 5' RACE reads and lists one entry per CDR3 protein. The repertoire has about 540,000 distinct CDR3 sequences, more than 20% of them found once; the top ten carry approximately 10%. Separately, the same data were catalogued under a study of T cells of mothers and their children.

The specimen sequenced was blood. Source of these receptors: a boy between 10 and 17 years old in good health.

In its sample, this clonotype was seen a few times. The chain carries TRBV7-2 and TRBJ2-4; TRBD2 might be the D (5 bases). Germline values: CDR1 SGHTA, CDR2 FQGNSA. This CDR3 comprises 12 residues. V lost 2 bases and J 8 bases, leaving 7 bases between the germline ends. The CDR3 DNA reads as TGTGCCAGCAGCTTAATGGGAGACATTCAGTACTTC. Translation: CASSLMGDIQYF.

The sample holds a few counts of this clonotype. This chain links TRBV3-1 with TRBJ2-7, with 16 bases fitting TRBD2. The end of the DNA aligns better with TRBJ2-1, so the J call may be wrong. This CDR3 is built from 16 residues. The germline V gene has CDR1 LGHDT and CDR2 YNNKEL (reference sequence). The CDR3 nucleotides are TGTGCCAGCAGCCAGGTGGGGACTAGCGGGAGGGATAGGCAGTTCTTC. It is translated as CASSQVGTSGRDRQFF.

J is TRBJ1-2 and V is TRBV7-8, with TRBD1 as a possible D gene (5 bases). The CDR3 is 18 amino acids. V was cut by 4 bases and J by 0 bases, with 21 bases left in between. Germline V CDR1 and CDR2: SGHVS, FQNEAQ. Here the CDR3 reads CASSYKRAGKGSNYGYTF. DNA for the CDR3: TGTGCCAGCAGCTATAAACGGGCAGGGAAGGGCTCTAACTATGGCTACACCTTC.

The chain combines TRBV20-1 with TRBJ2-2; 8 nucleotides match TRBD2. The germline V gene encodes CDR1 DFQATT and CDR2 SNEGSKA (reference sequence). This CDR3 is 16 amino acids long. After removal of 0 bases from V and 2 bases from J, the junction contained 5 bases not matched to a gene. The CDR3 protein is CSARDSSGGNTGELFF. DNA for the CDR3: TGCAGTGCTAGAGATTCGAGCGGGGGAAACACCGGGGAGCTGTTTTTT.

V usage is TRBV20-1 and J usage is TRBJ2-3, with D unclear. Germline values: CDR1 DFQATT, CDR2 SNEGSKA (reference sequence). Trimming pared 3 bases from V and 6 bases from J, leaving 7 bases between. This CDR3 spans 11 amino acids. The CDR3 loop is CSARAGDTQYF. For the CDR3, the DNA is TGCAGTGCTAGGGCCGGGGATACGCAGTATTTT.

This clonotype was recorded a few times. The chain joins TRBV20-1 to TRBJ2-5; 7 positions agree with TRBD2. The CDR3 extends over 15 amino acids. Germline-derived CDR1 and CDR2 are DFQATT and SNEGSKA (reference sequence). V lost 5 bases to trimming and J lost 6 bases; unmatched junction nucleotides: 15. The DNA of the CDR3 is TGCAGTGCTTCCCGCGGTGGGGGGGAGATGAAGACCCAGTACTTC. Its translation: CSASRGGGEMKTQYF.

This clonotype was seen just once. This chain connects TRBV29-1 to TRBJ2-5, with 9 bases that match TRBD1. The V segment lost 6 bases and the J segment 6 bases; nucleotides outside the gene matches: 5. The V gene's germline CDR1 is SQVTM and CDR2 ANQGSEA. This CDR3 has 12 residues. The CDR3 region is CSVLGQGQTQYF. CDR3 DNA sequence: TGCAGCGTCCTGGGACAGGGACAGACCCAGTACTTC.

The chain uses TRBV7-9 and TRBJ1-1, with 8 nucleotides matching TRBD1. CDR3 length: 17 amino acids. V trimming: 6 bases; J trimming: 5 bases; junction bases outside the gene matches: 17. Germline CDR1 is SEHNR and CDR2 is FQNEAQ (reference sequence). Here the CDR3 DNA reads TGTGCCAGCAGTGGAGACGAGACAGGGGCCATTTTTACTGAAGCTTTCTTT. This codes for CASSGDETGAIFTEAFF.

This sequence joins TRBV20-1 and TRBJ2-7; 7 nucleotides align to TRBD1. The CDR3 is 14 residues long. Trimming took 5 bases from V and 1 from J; bases not matched to a gene: 8. Germline V lookup: CDR1 DFQATT, CDR2 SNEGSKA (reference sequence). The CDR3 reads CSAFGQALSYEQYF. The CDR3 nucleotides read TGCAGTGCTTTTGGACAGGCGCTATCCTACGAGCAGTACTTC.

The CDR3 DNA reads as TGTGCCACCTCTCCGGGTTTGAGAATGGGTGAGCAGTTCTTC. Translated: CATSPGLRMGEQFF. The chain has TRBV24-1 and TRBJ2-1; D is undetermined. This CDR3 is built from 14 residues. CDR1 and CDR2 from the germline V gene are KGHDR and SFDVKD. V was shortened by 9 bases and J by 9 bases, with 20 bases between the two germline ends.

The J gene is TRBJ1-2, the V gene TRBV6-1; TRBD1 aligns across 7 bases. Trimming removed 3 bases from V and 5 bases from J; junction bases left unmatched: 9. The CDR3 has 15 amino acids. The V gene's germline CDR1 is MNHNS and CDR2 SASEGT. The CDR3 reads CASSETTGVWYGYTF. The DNA for the CDR3 is TGTGCCAGCAGTGAGACTACAGGGGTCTGGTATGGCTACACCTTC.

This rearrangement joins TRBV28 to TRBJ2-3; possibly TRBD1 or TRBD2 for D (5 bases each). Trimming stripped 7 bases from V and 4 bases from J, with 24 bases between. The CDR3 runs 17 residues. CDR1 MDHEN and CDR2 SYDVKM come from the germline V gene. For the CDR3, the DNA is TGTGCCAGCAATACACGGGGCGGCGGCGCGCGCCCAGATACGCAGTATTTT. This translates into CASNTRGGGARPDTQYF.

V and J are TRBV5-1 and TRBJ2-1, with TRBD1 matching over 8 bases. The CDR3 extends over 14 amino acids. V was clipped by 5 bases and J by 3 bases; unmatched bases: 4. CDR1 is SGHRS and CDR2 is YFSETQ in the germline V gene. CDR3 nucleotides: TGCGCCAGCAGTGGGGACAGGAGCTACAATGAGCAGTTCTTC. Its protein is CASSGDRSYNEQFF.

The sample holds a few counts of this clonotype. This chain connects TRBV7-2 to TRBJ1-2; D gene uncertain. CDR3 length: 13 amino acids. Trimming removed 5 bases from V and 4 bases from J, with 11 bases in between. Germline CDR1 is SGHTA and CDR2 is FQGNSA. The CDR3, as DNA: TGTGCCAGCAGCGGCGAGCGTATCTATGGCTACACCTTC. Protein sequence: CASSGERIYGYTF.

This clonotype was seen a handful of times. This sequence joins TRBV29-1 and TRBJ2-5, with 10 nucleotides matching TRBD1. The J call may not be correct, given that the DNA end is closer to TRBJ2-7. Per germline, CDR1 SQVTM and CDR2 ANQGSEA. This CDR3 spans 13 amino acids. In DNA, the CDR3 is TGCAGCGTAGAGGACAGGGGGGACTACGAGCAGTACTTC. Its protein product is CSVEDRGDYEQYF.

The table lists this clonotype with a few counts. This chain joins TRBV14 and TRBJ2-2; TRBD2 is a possible D gene (5 bases). Germline V gives CDR1 SGHDN, CDR2 FVKESK. The CDR3 runs to 16 residues. With 1 base removed from V and 1 base from J, the gap between germline ends came to 10 bases. This CDR3 reads CASSQGLGLNTGELFF. In nucleotides, the CDR3 is TGTGCCAGCAGCCAAGGATTAGGACTGAACACCGGGGAGCTGTTTTTT.

This clonotype was counted between two and nine times. The chain employs TRBV29-1 and TRBJ2-2, with D unresolved. V lost 4 bases to trimming and J lost 0 bases, with 9 bases between them. CDR3 length equals 14 residues. Germline V lookup: CDR1 SQVTM, CDR2 ANQGSEA. The CDR3 sequence is CSVATTPNTGELFF. The CDR3 nucleotides read TGCAGCGTTGCGACGACACCGAACACCGGGGAGCTGTTTTTT.

This clonotype was seen only a few times. This rearrangement joins TRBV7-2 to TRBJ2-2; 9 positions match TRBD2. CDR3 length equals 17 residues. The junction had 7 bases not matched to a gene; V was cut back by 4 bases and J by 1 base. The germline V gene has CDR1 SGHTA and CDR2 FQGNSA. The CDR3 protein is CASSSFPSGVNTGELFF. The CDR3 nucleotides read TGTGCCAGCAGCTCCTTCCCTAGCGGGGTGAACACCGGGGAGCTGTTTTTT.